The rows below give T cell receptor beta chains drawn from one sample of a study of blood T cell repertoires in COVID-19. Using immunoSEQ multiplex PCR, the repertoire was profiled, and TCRdb retains in-frame clones only, with some absent. The sample gives a few hundred thousand clones, 80% to 90% of which show up once; 5% to 7.5% is in the top ten. The sequencing sample was made of PBMCs or T cells enriched from blood (not recorded which). The receptors originated from a woman aged 45-65 years who had been exposed to COVID-19. Both conserved end residues are part of each CDR3. A D gene is named only where the DNA matches it firmly. A row's size may be missing; if present it is once, few, many or a size class.

V gene	D gene	clone size	J gene	CDR3 DNA	CDR3 protein
TRBV5-6	-	-	TRBJ1-2	TGTGCCAGCAGCTTGGAAGGGGCACGTGGCTACACCTTC	CASSLEGARGYTF
TRBV6-6	-	-	TRBJ2-2	TGTGCCAGCAGTTCCGGACATTCGAACACCGGGGAGCTGTTTTTT	CASSSGHSNTGELFF
TRBV7-8	-	-	TRBJ1-5	TGTGCCAGCAGCATGGTACTTGATCAGCCCCAGCATTTT	CASSMVLDQPQHF
TRBV4-2	-	-	TRBJ1-5	TGTGCCAGCAGCCCCAGACAGTTTTCAGTCAATCAGCCCCAGCATTTT	CASSPRQFSVNQPQHF
TRBV5-1	TRBD1	-	TRBJ1-3	TGCGCCAGCAGCGGTCCCGGGACAGGCTCTGGAAACACCATATATTTT	CASSGPGTGSGNTIYF
TRBV10-1	TRBD1	-	TRBJ2-7	TGCGCCAGCAGCGGACAGGGGGCCTACGAGCAGTACTTC	CASSGQGAYEQYF
TRBV12-5	TRBD1	-	TRBJ2-3	TGTGCTAGTGGGGATCGACAGGGTTTAACAGATACGCAGTATTTT	CASGDRQGLTDTQYF
TRBV18	TRBD1	many	TRBJ2-7	TGTGCCAGCTCCTCATCCGGGACAGGGTACGAGCAGTACTTC	CASSSSGTGYEQYF
TRBV6-2/TRBV6-3	-	-	TRBJ2-7	TGTGCCAGCAGTGACCCAGGGACATACGAGCAGTACTTC	CASSDPGTYEQYF
TRBV27	-	-	TRBJ2-3	TGTGCCAGCAGTCCCTCCAGGGGTGGCACAGATACGCAGTATTTT	CASSPSRGGTDTQYF
TRBV5-1	-	-	TRBJ1-1	TGCGCCAGCAGCCCCCGGGAGGGGGTGGGCACTGAAGCTTTCTTT	CASSPREGVGTEAFF
TRBV6-5	-	few	TRBJ1-1	TGTGCCAGCAGCTTAGACCGGGGGACTGAAGCTTTCTTT	CASSLDRGTEAFF
TRBV28	TRBD1	-	TRBJ2-3	TGTGCCAGCAGTTCCCTCCTGAGGGGGCAGATAGATACGCAGTATTTT	CASSSLLRGQIDTQYF
TRBV11-2	-	-	TRBJ1-1	TGTGCCAGCAGCTTAGTTTCGGGCACTGAAGCTTTCTTT	CASSLVSGTEAFF
TRBV3-1/TRBV3-2	TRBD1	few	TRBJ1-2	TGTGCCAGCAGCCAGACAGGGTCCTCCTACACCTTC	CASSQTGSSYTF
TRBV14	-	-	TRBJ1-1	TGTGCCAGCAGCCTAGCGTACCGGAACACTGAAGCTTTCTTT	CASSLAYRNTEAFF
TRBV28	TRBD1	-	TRBJ2-7	TGTGCCAGCAGTCGGGACAGCTTCTCCTACGAGCAGTACTTC	CASSRDSFSYEQYF
TRBV12-3/TRBV12-4	-	-	TRBJ1-1	TGTGCCAGCAGCCCAACATCGAACACTGAAGCTTTCTTT	CASSPTSNTEAFF
TRBV5-4	-	-	TRBJ2-7	TGTGCCAGCAGCCAGGACACCTACGAGCAGTACTTC	CASSQDTYEQYF
TRBV7-9	TRBD1	-	TRBJ2-7	TGTGCCAGCAGCTTAGCATCGGGACAGACCTACGAGCAGTACTTC	CASSLASGQTYEQYF
TRBV2	-	-	TRBJ1-5	TGTGCCAGCAGTGTCCCGGGATACAATCAGCCCCAGCATTTT	CASSVPGYNQPQHF
TRBV7-2	TRBD1	-	TRBJ1-2	TGTGCCAGCAGCCCCCGACAGGGGGCATGGGGCTACACCTTC	CASSPRQGAWGYTF
TRBV19	TRBD2	-	TRBJ2-3	TGTGCCAGTAGTATAGCACTCTGGGAGGGAGATACGCAGTATTTT	CASSIALWEGDTQYF
TRBV5-8	TRBD2	-	TRBJ2-3	TGTGCCAGCAGCTCCCAGCGGGGCCCAGATACGCAGTATTTT	CASSSQRGPDTQYF
TRBV3-1/TRBV3-2	-	-	TRBJ1-2	TGTGCCAGCAGCCAAGGGGGGACACTTAGGGCGGAGGGCTACACCTTC	CASSQGGTLRAEGYTF
TRBV5-1	-	-	TRBJ1-1	TGCGCCAGCAGCTTAACTTTCTTGAACACTGAAGCTTTCTTT	CASSLTFLNTEAFF
TRBV7-8	TRBD2	-	TRBJ2-7	TGTGCCAGCAGCTTTGCGGGGGAGTACGAGCAGTACTTC	CASSFAGEYEQYF
TRBV5-1	-	once	TRBJ1-2	TGCGCCAGCAGCCCCCGAGACAGTCGGTATGGCTACACCTTC	CASSPRDSRYGYTF
TRBV5-5	TRBD1	-	TRBJ2-1	TGTGCCAGCAGCTTGCGGGACAGTAACAATGAGCAGTTCTTC	CASSLRDSNNEQFF
TRBV21-1	-	-	TRBJ1-1	TGTGCCAGCAGCATTTCCAGGGGTGAGAACACTGAAGCTTTCTTT	CASSISRGENTEAFF
TRBV6-5	TRBD1	once	TRBJ1-3	TGTGCCAGCAGTTATATCCCCCAGGGGGACACCATATATTTT	CASSYIPQGDTIYF
TRBV5-8	TRBD1	once	TRBJ1-2	TGTGCCAGCAGCCTACAGGGGGGTTTTGAGGGCTACACCTTC	CASSLQGGFEGYTF
TRBV21-1	-	-	TRBJ1-5	TGTGCCAGCAGCATGGGACCGGGACAGCACTCTTATGGGGGCAATCAGCCCCAGCATTTT	CASSMGPGQHSYGGNQPQHF
TRBV7-9	TRBD1	few	TRBJ2-7	TGTGCCAGCAGCCTGACAGGGGGGTCCAACGAGCAGTACTTC	CASSLTGGSNEQYF
TRBV27	TRBD1	-	TRBJ1-2	TGTGCCAGCAGGACAGGGGGCGCTCTCGGCTACACCTTC	CASRTGGALGYTF
TRBV10-3	-	-	TRBJ1-5	TGTGCCATCAGCGGGAGGGGGGGACGAGATCAGCCCCAGCATTTT	CAISGRGGRDQPQHF
TRBV6-1	-	-	TRBJ2-3	TGTGCCAGCAGTGAACTCGGGGGTTTCCCAGATACGCAGTATTTT	CASSELGGFPDTQYF
TRBV7-9	-	-	TRBJ1-4	TGTGCCAGCAGCTTAGTAGCAGGGAATGAAAAACTGTTTTTT	CASSLVAGNEKLFF
TRBV29-1	TRBD2	-	TRBJ2-1	TGCAGCGTTGCCGGGACTAACGATGAGCAGTTCTTC	CSVAGTNDEQFF
TRBV9	-	-	TRBJ2-7	TGTGCCAGCACCCCAGGGGTCACCGGGAACTACGAGCAGTACTTC	CASTPGVTGNYEQYF
TRBV28	-	-	TRBJ1-1	TGTGCCAGCACGGAGTCGACAGCATCACTGAGGTCGAGGGAAGCTTTCTTT	CASTESTASLRSREAFF
TRBV6-6	-	-	TRBJ2-5	TGTGCCAGCAGTTTACCAGGCGGGCAAGAGACCCAGTACTTC	CASSLPGGQETQYF